This TCR beta chain came from a study of beta chain features in type 1 diabetes. General study findings and limits: Among all four CD4+ subsets, Type 1 diabetes patients had TCRB CDR3s that were moderately but significantly shorter.

This clone has just a few counts. Its specificity is unknown. The ends lost 0 bases at V and 0 bases at J; junction bases unmatched: 2. The CDR3 extends over 16 amino acids. In germline, CDR1 is MNHEY, CDR2 SMNVEV (reference sequence). Expressed TCRB transcripts were sequenced because the entire RNA isolate underwent reverse transcription. Measured with immunoSEQ multiplex PCR; TCRdb has only the in-frame clones, and not every one. The data show approximately 250,000 clones, with roughly a quarter seen just once and roughly 0.011% held by the top ten. The sample consisted of naive CD4+ T cells from blood. The rearrangement joins TRBV27 to TRBJ2-7, with 10 bases matching TRBD2. The origin of this receptor is a woman in her thirties with type 1 diabetes. CDR3: CASSLSPSGSSYEQYF. CDR3 DNA: TGTGCCAGCAGTTTATCTCCTAGCGGGAGCTCCTACGAGCAGTACTTC.